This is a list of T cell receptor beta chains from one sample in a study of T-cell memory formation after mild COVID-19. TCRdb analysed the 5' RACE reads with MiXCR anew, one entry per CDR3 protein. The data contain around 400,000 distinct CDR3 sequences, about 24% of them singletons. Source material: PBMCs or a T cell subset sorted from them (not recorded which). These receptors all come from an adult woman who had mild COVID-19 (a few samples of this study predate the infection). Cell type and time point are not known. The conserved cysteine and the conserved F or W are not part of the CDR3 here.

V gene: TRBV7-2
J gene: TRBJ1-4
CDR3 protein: ASSWGLNNEKLF

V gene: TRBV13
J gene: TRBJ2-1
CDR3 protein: ASSYGPLADGEF

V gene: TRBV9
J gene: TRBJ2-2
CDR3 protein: ASSHPLASNTGELI

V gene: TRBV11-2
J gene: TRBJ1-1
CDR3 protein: ASSLTGGQNTEAF

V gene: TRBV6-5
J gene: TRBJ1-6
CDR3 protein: ASTMGSYNSPLH

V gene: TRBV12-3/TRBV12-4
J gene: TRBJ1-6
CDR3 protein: ASSLTGDSPLH

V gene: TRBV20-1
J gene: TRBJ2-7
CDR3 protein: SAYTAESYEQY

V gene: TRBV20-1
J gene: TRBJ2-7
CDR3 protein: SARVDSSEQY

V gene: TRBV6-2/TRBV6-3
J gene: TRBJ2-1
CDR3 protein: ASSYSAGLAGGPEQF

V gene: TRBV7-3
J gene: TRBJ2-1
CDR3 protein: ASSTGGSAYNEQF

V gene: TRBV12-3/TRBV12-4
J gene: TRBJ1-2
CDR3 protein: ASAGQGDYGYT

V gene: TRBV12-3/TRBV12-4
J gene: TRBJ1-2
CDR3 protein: ASNLGPLS

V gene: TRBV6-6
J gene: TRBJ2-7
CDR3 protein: ASSAENYEQY

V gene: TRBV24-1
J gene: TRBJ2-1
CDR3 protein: ATSDSTSGRATYNEQF

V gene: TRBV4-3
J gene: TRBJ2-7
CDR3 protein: ASSQDTTPASYEQY

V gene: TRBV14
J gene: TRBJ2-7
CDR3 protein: ASSQKGSLAYEQY

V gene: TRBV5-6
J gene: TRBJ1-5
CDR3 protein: ASSRGDWQPQH

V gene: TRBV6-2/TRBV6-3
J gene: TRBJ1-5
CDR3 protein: ASSKGARTGNAQPQH

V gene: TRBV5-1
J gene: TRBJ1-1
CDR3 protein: ASSLVKGYTEAF

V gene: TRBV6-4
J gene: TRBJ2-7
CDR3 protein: ASDQRGTSGLPSPYEQY

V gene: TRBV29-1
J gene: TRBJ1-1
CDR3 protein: SVSKTGGAF

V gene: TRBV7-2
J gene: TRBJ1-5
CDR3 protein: ASSPYWTQPFYSNQPQH

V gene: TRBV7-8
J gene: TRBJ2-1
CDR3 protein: ASSFGAGSSYNEQF

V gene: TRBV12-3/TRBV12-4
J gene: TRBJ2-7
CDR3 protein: ASSLVFRKSGEQY

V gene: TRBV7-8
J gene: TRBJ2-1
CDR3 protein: ASSHSAGGRYNEQF

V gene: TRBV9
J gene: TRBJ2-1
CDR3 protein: ASSPLRTSNEQF

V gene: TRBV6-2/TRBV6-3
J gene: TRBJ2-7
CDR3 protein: ASSWGLAGLYEQY

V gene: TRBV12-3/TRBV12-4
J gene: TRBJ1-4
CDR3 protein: ASSLHPGTATNEKLF

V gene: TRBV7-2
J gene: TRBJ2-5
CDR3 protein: ASSLGRTGASETQY

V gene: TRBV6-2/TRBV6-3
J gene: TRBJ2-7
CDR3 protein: ASRSYTGKQY

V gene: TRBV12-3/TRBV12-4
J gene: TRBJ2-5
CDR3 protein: ASSLQAETQY

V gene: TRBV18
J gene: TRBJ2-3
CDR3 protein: ASSSGLEDTQY

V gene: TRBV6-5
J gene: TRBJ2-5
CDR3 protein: ASSYGYGKETQY

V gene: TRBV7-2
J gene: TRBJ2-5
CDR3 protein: ASSPSGGPGETQY

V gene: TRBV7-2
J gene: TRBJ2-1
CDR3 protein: ASWQGGTSHEQF

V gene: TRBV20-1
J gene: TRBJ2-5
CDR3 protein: SASRLDSRKIGETQY

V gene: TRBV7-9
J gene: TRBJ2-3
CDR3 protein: ASSPVAGGITDTQY

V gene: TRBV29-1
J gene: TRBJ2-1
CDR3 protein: SVEPAGGHNEQF

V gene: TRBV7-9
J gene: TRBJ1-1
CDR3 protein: ASSMDPDTEAF

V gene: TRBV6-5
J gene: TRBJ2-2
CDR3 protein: ASSLGFRGSWDSGELF

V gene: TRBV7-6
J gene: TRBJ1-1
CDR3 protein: ASSLVVDQGDNTEAF

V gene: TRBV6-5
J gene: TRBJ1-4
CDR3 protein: ASSPVTGVNEKLF

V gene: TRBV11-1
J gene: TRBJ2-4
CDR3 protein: ASSSWGGAKNIQY

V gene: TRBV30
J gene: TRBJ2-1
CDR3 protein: AWSVGSGRDEQF

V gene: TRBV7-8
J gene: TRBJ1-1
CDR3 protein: ASSLVGGRAEAF

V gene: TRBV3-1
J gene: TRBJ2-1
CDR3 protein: ASSQGWTGDLHEQF

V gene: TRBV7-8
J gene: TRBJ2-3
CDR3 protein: ASSLASSGSFSTDTQY

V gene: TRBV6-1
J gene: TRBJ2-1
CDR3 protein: ASSDTSGGPNEQF

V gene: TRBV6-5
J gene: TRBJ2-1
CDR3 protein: ASSYWVAVANEQF

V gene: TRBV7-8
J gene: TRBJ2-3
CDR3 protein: ASSLARLAGRDTQY